This passage covers 16 T cell receptor beta chains from one sample sequenced in a study of OX40 agonist ivuxolimab in advanced cancers. TCRdb keeps only in-frame clones here, not all; method: immunoSEQ multiplex PCR. The sample shows about 38,000 clones, about 92% of them seen only once. The specimen was CD4+ or CD8+ T cells sorted from blood, collected in a trial of the OX40 agonist ivuxolimab. The receptors derive from an adult with an advanced solid tumor such as melanoma, head and neck, liver or kidney cancer.

This clone was detected once. This chain uses TRBV13 with TRBJ2-3; 13 bases line up with TRBD2. With 3 bases clipped from V and 3 bases from J, the junction kept 6 bases outside the gene matches. This CDR3 comprises 17 residues. The germline V gene has CDR1 PRHDT and CDR2 FYEKMQ (reference sequence). The DNA for the CDR3 is TGTGCCAGCAGCTTCATCGGACTAGCGGGAGCGACAGATACGCAGTATTTT. This gives the protein CASSFIGLAGATDTQYF.

This clone was recorded once. CDR3 sequence reads: CASSLTQGAGGELFF. Written as DNA, the CDR3 is TGTGCCAGCAGCTTAACGCAGGGGGCCGGCGGGGAGCTGTTTTTT. This chain connects TRBV7-3 to TRBJ2-2; 8 nucleotides agree with TRBD1. Germline V gene sequence: CDR1 SGHTA, CDR2 FQGTGA. Trimming cost V 0 bases and J 7 bases; bases outside gene matches: 4. The CDR3 loop spans 15 amino acids.

The chain couples TRBV11-2 to TRBJ2-1; no clear D. The CDR3 is 13 amino acids. Trimming removed 0 bases at V and 10 bases at J, with 10 bases between. The V gene's germline CDR1 is SGHAT and CDR2 FQNNGV. The CDR3 loop reads CASSLDGRGEQFF. DNA for the CDR3: TGTGCCAGCAGCTTAGATGGGCGAGGCGAGCAGTTCTTC.

This clone was found once. The gene calls are TRBV9 and TRBJ2-1, with D unclear. Trimming removed 3 bases at V and 0 bases at J, with 7 bases between. This CDR3 region has 14 residues. Germline V gene lookup returns CDR1 SGDLS and CDR2 YYNGEE. The CDR3 here is CASSAGSSYNEQFF. CDR3 nucleotides: TGTGCCAGCAGCGCAGGTAGCTCCTACAATGAGCAGTTCTTC.

The CDR3 protein is CAISDPAWTGLSDGYTF. CDR3 bases: TGTGCCATCTCGGACCCCGCCTGGACAGGACTCTCGGATGGCTACACCTTC. The chain combines TRBV10-3 with TRBJ1-2; 7 nucleotides align to TRBD1. With 8 bases clipped from V and 6 bases from J, the junction kept 21 bases outside the gene matches. Germline-derived CDR1 and CDR2 are ENHRY and SYGVKD. This CDR3 has 17 amino acids.

The gene calls are TRBV10-3 and TRBJ2-7, with TRBD2 matching over 11 bases. Trimming cost V 3 bases and J 5 bases; bases outside gene matches: 15. This CDR3 is built from 18 residues. Germline V gene sequence: CDR1 ENHRY, CDR2 SYGVKD. The CDR3 region is CAISDFGELAGAIHEQYF. CDR3 DNA: TGTGCCATCAGTGATTTTGGAGAACTAGCGGGAGCCATCCACGAGCAGTACTTC.

The chain employs TRBV19 and TRBJ1-1; D is perhaps TRBD1 (5 bases). CDR1 is LNHDA, CDR2 SQIVND, per germline (reference sequence). The V end was cut by 7 bases, the J end by 6 bases, with 24 bases between. This CDR3 has 16 amino acids. CDR3 residues: CASKEWGGQKESEAFF. CDR3 in DNA: TGTGCCAGTAAGGAGTGGGGCGGGCAAAAGGAGTCTGAAGCTTTCTTT.

V is TRBV4-1 and J is TRBJ1-5; TRBD1 might be the D (6 bases). The CDR3 is 15 amino acids. Trimming left V 4 bases short and J 5 bases short, with 15 bases between. CDR1 is MGHRA, CDR2 YSYEKL, per germline. CDR3 sequence: CASSPEGDKYQPQHF. DNA for the CDR3: TGCGCCAGCAGCCCCGAGGGGGACAAATATCAGCCCCAGCATTTT.

The chain has TRBV27 and TRBJ2-1; D might be TRBD1 (6 bases). The V end lost 5 bases, the J end lost 2 bases, and 16 bases lay between the germline ends. Germline-derived CDR1 and CDR2 are MNHEY and SMNVEV (reference sequence). This CDR3 is built from 16 residues. CDR3 in DNA: TGTGCCAGCAGTAGTTTAAGGGGACAAGCCTACAATGAGCAGTTCTTC. This translates into CASSSLRGQAYNEQFF.

This rearrangement joins TRBV7-9 to TRBJ2-7; TRBD1 agrees at 8 bases. Germline V CDR1 and CDR2: SEHNR, FQNEAQ (reference sequence). V was clipped by 4 bases and J by 2 bases; unmatched bases: 7. This CDR3 has 15 residues. CDR3: CASSSWETGAYEQYF. Written as DNA, the CDR3 is TGTGCCAGCAGCTCCTGGGAGACAGGGGCCTACGAGCAGTACTTC. The variable domain in full, completed from reference TRBV7-9 and TRBJ2-7, reads DTGVSQNPRHKITKRGQNVTFRCDPISEHNRLYWYRQTLGQGPEFLTYFQNEAQLEKSRLLSDRFSAERPKGSFSTLEIQRTEQGDSAMYLCASSSWETGAYEQYFGPGTRLTVT.

The chain employs TRBV2 and TRBJ1-3; TRBD1 matches at 7 bases. CDR1 SNHLY and CDR2 FYNNEI come from the germline V gene. With V trimmed by 5 bases and J by 0 bases, 7 bases remained unmatched. The CDR3 sequence is 16 residues long. The CDR3 nucleotides are TGTGCCAGCAGTAGCCGGGACAGTCTCTCTGGAAACACCATATATTTT. This encodes CASSSRDSLSGNTIYF.

The V and J genes are TRBV19 and TRBJ2-5; 8 nucleotides agree with TRBD2. Germline V gives CDR1 LNHDA, CDR2 SQIVND (reference sequence). This CDR3 has 12 residues. Trimming removed 5 bases from V and 7 bases from J; junction bases left unmatched: 3. CDR3 nucleotide sequence: TGTGCCAGTAGTCTGAGCGGGGGGACCCAGTACTTC. Protein: CASSLSGGTQYF.

The chain employs TRBV6-1 and TRBJ1-1, with a weak D call TRBD1 (6 bases). V gave up 7 bases and J gave up 5 bases, with 11 bases separating them. The CDR3 extends over 12 amino acids. Germline V gene lookup returns CDR1 MNHNS and CDR2 SASEGT. CDR3 in DNA: TGTGCCAGCATCGAGGGGGGGACTGAAGCTTTCTTT. This translates into CASIEGGTEAFF.

The chain joins TRBV14 to TRBJ1-2; no clear D gene. CDR3 length: 13 amino acids. Trimming cost V 8 bases and J 0 bases, with 10 bases left between them. Germline CDR1 and CDR2: SGHDN and FVKESK. CDR3 loop: CASSATTNYGYTF. The DNA of the CDR3 is TGTGCCAGCTCCGCGACCACTAACTATGGCTACACCTTC.

J is TRBJ2-7 and V is TRBV7-9, with 11 nucleotides matching TRBD1. Losses at the gene ends were 5 bases for V and 3 bases for J; bases not matched to a gene: 6. Germline loops: CDR1 SEHNR, CDR2 FQNEAQ (reference sequence). There are 15 residues in the CDR3. CDR3 sequence (DNA): TGTGCCAGCAGCCTAGGAGGGACAGGGGGCTACGAGCAGTACTTC. This gives the protein CASSLGGTGGYEQYF.

The chain joins TRBV29-1 to TRBJ1-2, with a tentative D call TRBD1 (6 bases). This CDR3 spans 14 amino acids. V lost 3 bases and J 6 bases, leaving 17 bases between the germline ends. Germline V lookup: CDR1 SQVTM, CDR2 ANQGSEA. CDR3 amino acids: CSVDARGALDGYTF. CDR3 nucleotides: TGCAGCGTTGATGCACGGGGGGCTCTTGATGGCTACACCTTC. Together with reference TRBV29-1 and TRBJ1-2, the CDR3 gives the full variable domain: SAVISQKPSRDICQRGTSLTIQCQVDSQVTMMFWYRQQPGQSLTLIATANQGSEATYESGFVIDKFPISRPNLTFSTLTVSNMSPEDSSIYLCSVDARGALDGYTFGSGTRLTVV.